This is a list of T cell receptor beta chains from one sample in a study of T cells after yellow fever vaccination. TCRdb ran MiXCR on the 5' RACE reads and lists one entry per CDR3 protein. The sample holds some 250,000 distinct CDR3 sequences, 3.6% seen once. The sequences come from PBMCs, collected 15 days after the yellow fever booster vaccination. Source of these receptors: a man aged 18 to 29 who received the YFV17D yellow fever vaccine. Both conserved end residues are part of each CDR3. The order of the fields is J gene, clone size, V gene, D gene, CDR3 protein, CDR3 DNA. The D gene is left open where the match is weak. Rows may omit the clone size; those that give it use once, few, many or a size class.

j_gene: TRBJ1-4
abundance: many
v_gene: TRBV7-2
d_gene: .
CDR3aa: CASSQRGAAEKLFF
CDR3nt: TGTGCCAGCAGCCAACGTGGAGCTGCTGAAAAACTGTTTTTT

j_gene: TRBJ2-5
abundance: many
v_gene: TRBV20-1
d_gene: .
CDR3aa: CSASSGSAETQYF
CDR3nt: TGCAGTGCTAGTTCGGGCAGCGCAGAGACCCAGTACTTC

j_gene: TRBJ2-3
abundance: .
v_gene: TRBV18
d_gene: .
CDR3aa: CASSPPRGGPDRQFF
CDR3nt: TGTGCCAGCTCACCACCGAGGGGAGGCCCAGATAGGCAGTTTTTT

j_gene: TRBJ1-1
abundance: few
v_gene: TRBV12-3/TRBV12-4
d_gene: .
CDR3aa: CASSLPSRGYTEAFF
CDR3nt: TGTGCCAGCAGTTTACCCTCCCGGGGGTACACTGAAGCTTTCTTT

j_gene: TRBJ1-2
abundance: many
v_gene: TRBV7-6
d_gene: .
CDR3aa: CASSLSAGQGYTF
CDR3nt: TGTGCCAGCAGCTTATCGGCAGGGCAAGGCTACACCTTC

j_gene: TRBJ1-2
abundance: many
v_gene: TRBV5-1
d_gene: .
CDR3aa: CASSLEDGFGQQDYTF
CDR3nt: TGCGCCAGCAGCTTGGAAGATGGGTTCGGACAGCAGGACTACACCTTC

j_gene: TRBJ2-4
abundance: many
v_gene: TRBV4-1
d_gene: TRBD2
CDR3aa: CASSLAASGKNIQYF
CDR3nt: TGCGCCAGCAGCCTTGCCGCTAGCGGCAAAAACATTCAGTACTTC

j_gene: TRBJ2-2
abundance: many
v_gene: TRBV27
d_gene: TRBD2
CDR3aa: CASSLRGAGELFF
CDR3nt: TGTGCCAGCAGTTTACGGGGGGCCGGGGAGCTGTTTTTT

j_gene: TRBJ1-2
abundance: .
v_gene: TRBV12-3/TRBV12-4
d_gene: TRBD1
CDR3aa: CASSLQGAYGYTF
CDR3nt: TGTGCCAGCAGTCTGCAGGGGGCCTATGGCTACACCTTC

j_gene: TRBJ2-2
abundance: many
v_gene: TRBV11-2
d_gene: .
CDR3aa: CASSWTGTPTGELFF
CDR3nt: TGTGCCAGCAGCTGGACCGGGACACCCACCGGGGAGCTGTTTTTT

j_gene: TRBJ1-1
abundance: many
v_gene: TRBV6-5
d_gene: .
CDR3aa: CASSPVIGEAFF
CDR3nt: TGTGCCAGCTCCCCGGTTATAGGTGAAGCTTTCTTT

j_gene: TRBJ1-2
abundance: many
v_gene: TRBV7-9
d_gene: .
CDR3aa: CASRNQGNYGYTF
CDR3nt: TGTGCCAGCAGGAATCAGGGGAACTATGGCTACACCTTC

j_gene: TRBJ1-6
abundance: many
v_gene: TRBV9
d_gene: TRBD1
CDR3aa: CASSGGDGTGNSPLHF
CDR3nt: TGTGCCAGCAGCGGAGGGGACGGGACAGGGAATTCACCCCTCCACTTT

j_gene: TRBJ2-7
abundance: many
v_gene: TRBV20-1
d_gene: .
CDR3aa: CSARVTGPTYEQYF
CDR3nt: TGCAGTGCTAGAGTTACGGGGCCTACCTACGAGCAGTACTTC

j_gene: TRBJ1-6
abundance: many
v_gene: TRBV20-1
d_gene: TRBD1
CDR3aa: CSAQDRVGSPLHF
CDR3nt: TGCAGTGCACAAGACAGGGTTGGATCACCCCTCCACTTT

j_gene: TRBJ2-5
abundance: many
v_gene: TRBV7-2
d_gene: .
CDR3aa: CASSRYLGLAQETQYF
CDR3nt: TGTGCCAGCAGCCGATACCTAGGACTGGCCCAAGAGACCCAGTACTTC

j_gene: TRBJ2-5
abundance: many
v_gene: TRBV5-1
d_gene: .
CDR3aa: CASSLLDSQETQYF
CDR3nt: TGCGCCAGCAGCTTGTTGGACAGCCAAGAGACCCAGTACTTC

j_gene: TRBJ2-5
abundance: many
v_gene: TRBV12-3/TRBV12-4
d_gene: .
CDR3aa: CASRLVAPGGTQYF
CDR3nt: TGTGCCAGCAGATTAGTAGCGCCCGGTGGGACCCAGTACTTC

j_gene: TRBJ1-2
abundance: many
v_gene: TRBV24-1
d_gene: .
CDR3aa: CATSDPGGSNYGYTF
CDR3nt: TGTGCCACCAGTGATCCCGGCGGGTCTAACTATGGCTACACCTTC

j_gene: TRBJ2-1
abundance: many
v_gene: TRBV14
d_gene: .
CDR3aa: CASSDWWTYNEQFF
CDR3nt: TGTGCCAGCAGCGATTGGTGGACCTACAATGAGCAGTTCTTC

j_gene: TRBJ1-2
abundance: many
v_gene: TRBV10-3
d_gene: .
CDR3aa: CAISDSYGYTF
CDR3nt: TGTGCCATCAGCGACAGCTATGGCTACACCTTC

j_gene: TRBJ2-7
abundance: .
v_gene: TRBV20-1
d_gene: .
CDR3aa: CSASSSAEQYF
CDR3nt: TGCAGTGCTAGTTCTTCGGCCGAGCAGTACTTC

j_gene: TRBJ1-2
abundance: many
v_gene: TRBV7-9
d_gene: TRBD1
CDR3aa: CASSDGWGQSYYGYTF
CDR3nt: TGTGCCAGCAGCGACGGTTGGGGACAGAGCTACTATGGCTACACCTTC

j_gene: TRBJ2-2
abundance: many
v_gene: TRBV6-2/TRBV6-3
d_gene: TRBD1
CDR3aa: CASSGTGGMTGELFF
CDR3nt: TGTGCCAGCAGCGGGACAGGGGGCATGACCGGGGAGCTGTTTTTT

j_gene: TRBJ1-5
abundance: many
v_gene: TRBV4-1
d_gene: .
CDR3aa: CASSSRTGSGQPQHF
CDR3nt: TGCGCCAGCAGCTCGCGGACGGGGTCGGGTCAGCCCCAGCATTTT

j_gene: TRBJ1-2
abundance: many
v_gene: TRBV29-1
d_gene: .
CDR3aa: CSVEGRRTANYGYTF
CDR3nt: TGCAGCGTTGAGGGCAGGAGAACGGCTAACTATGGCTACACCTTC

j_gene: TRBJ2-2
abundance: many
v_gene: TRBV4-3
d_gene: TRBD1
CDR3aa: CASSQREGWSERGLNTGELFF
CDR3nt: TGCGCCAGCAGCCAGCGCGAGGGGTGGTCGGAGAGGGGGCTGAACACCGGGGAGCTGTTTTTT

j_gene: TRBJ2-1
abundance: many
v_gene: TRBV7-3
d_gene: .
CDR3aa: CASSLTPRGVILNEQFF
CDR3nt: TGTGCCAGCAGCTTAACCCCCCGCGGGGTAATTTTGAATGAGCAGTTCTTC

j_gene: TRBJ2-5
abundance: many
v_gene: TRBV6-2/TRBV6-3
d_gene: TRBD2
CDR3aa: CASSYDGSGGWAETQYF
CDR3nt: TGTGCCAGCAGTTACGACGGTAGCGGGGGTTGGGCAGAGACCCAGTACTTC

j_gene: TRBJ2-5
abundance: many
v_gene: TRBV9
d_gene: TRBD1
CDR3aa: CASSESPGQQETQYF
CDR3nt: TGTGCCAGCAGCGAATCCCCGGGACAGCAAGAGACCCAGTACTTC

j_gene: TRBJ2-3
abundance: few
v_gene: TRBV14
d_gene: TRBD1
CDR3aa: CASSQGPTGANTDTQYF
CDR3nt: TGTGCCAGCAGCCAAGGACCGACAGGGGCTAACACAGATACGCAGTATTTT

j_gene: TRBJ1-4
abundance: many
v_gene: TRBV11-2
d_gene: .
CDR3aa: CASSPRGDPNEKLFF
CDR3nt: TGTGCCAGCAGCCCCCGCGGGGACCCTAATGAAAAACTGTTTTTT

j_gene: TRBJ1-2
abundance: .
v_gene: TRBV7-8
d_gene: TRBD1
CDR3aa: CASTSWDRGRDRGYTF
CDR3nt: TGTGCCAGCACCTCGTGGGACAGGGGGCGCGATAGGGGCTACACCTTC

j_gene: TRBJ2-5
abundance: many
v_gene: TRBV9
d_gene: .
CDR3aa: CASSVGGTDHQETQYF
CDR3nt: TGTGCCAGCAGCGTAGGGGGGACGGATCACCAAGAGACCCAGTACTTC

j_gene: TRBJ1-1
abundance: many
v_gene: TRBV5-1
d_gene: .
CDR3aa: CASSSTQDNIEAFF
CDR3nt: TGCGCCAGCAGCTCCACCCAGGATAATATTGAAGCTTTCTTT

j_gene: TRBJ2-6
abundance: .
v_gene: TRBV28
d_gene: .
CDR3aa: CASFPSGANVLTF
CDR3nt: TGTGCCAGTTTTCCCTCTGGGGCCAACGTCCTGACTTTC

j_gene: TRBJ2-5
abundance: .
v_gene: TRBV6-6
d_gene: TRBD1
CDR3aa: CASSKGQGVGETLYF
CDR3nt: TGTGCCAGCAGTAAGGGGCAGGGGGTCGGAGAGACCCTCTACTTC

j_gene: TRBJ1-1
abundance: many
v_gene: TRBV4-3
d_gene: .
CDR3aa: CASSQAGTGLDRDTEAFF
CDR3nt: TGCGCCAGCAGCCAAGCAGGTACAGGCCTCGATAGGGACACTGAAGCTTTCTTT

j_gene: TRBJ1-1
abundance: few
v_gene: TRBV30
d_gene: .
CDR3aa: CAWSVWSEAFF
CDR3nt: TGTGCCTGGAGTGTATGGTCGGAAGCTTTCTTT

j_gene: TRBJ1-3
abundance: many
v_gene: TRBV20-1
d_gene: .
CDR3aa: CSASYREAGNTIYF
CDR3nt: TGCAGTGCTAGTTACAGGGAAGCCGGAAACACCATATATTTT

j_gene: TRBJ2-1
abundance: many
v_gene: TRBV14
d_gene: .
CDR3aa: CASSQITGDREQFF
CDR3nt: TGTGCCAGCAGCCAGATAACCGGGGATCGTGAGCAGTTCTTC

j_gene: TRBJ2-5
abundance: many
v_gene: TRBV20-1
d_gene: TRBD2
CDR3aa: CSARESSGGSETQYF
CDR3nt: TGCAGTGCTAGAGAGTCTAGCGGGGGGTCAGAGACCCAGTACTTC

j_gene: TRBJ2-2
abundance: many
v_gene: TRBV12-3/TRBV12-4
d_gene: TRBD2
CDR3aa: CASSFSSGGINTGELFF
CDR3nt: TGTGCCAGCAGTTTTTCTAGCGGGGGCATAAACACCGGGGAGCTGTTTTTT

j_gene: TRBJ1-1
abundance: many
v_gene: TRBV5-1
d_gene: TRBD1
CDR3aa: CASSYGTGGAEAFF
CDR3nt: TGCGCCAGCAGCTACGGGACAGGAGGGGCGGAAGCTTTCTTT

j_gene: TRBJ1-1
abundance: many
v_gene: TRBV5-1
d_gene: .
CDR3aa: CASSLDSTNTEAFF
CDR3nt: TGCGCCAGCAGCTTGGACAGCACGAACACTGAAGCTTTCTTT

j_gene: TRBJ2-7
abundance: many
v_gene: TRBV6-6
d_gene: .
CDR3aa: CASSYRDLYEQYF
CDR3nt: TGTGCCAGCAGTTACCGGGACCTCTACGAGCAGTACTTC

j_gene: TRBJ1-5
abundance: many
v_gene: TRBV19
d_gene: TRBD1
CDR3aa: CASSIKGTGLYQPQHF
CDR3nt: TGTGCCAGTAGTATTAAAGGGACAGGTTTGTATCAGCCCCAGCATTTT

j_gene: TRBJ1-2
abundance: many
v_gene: TRBV5-4
d_gene: TRBD1
CDR3aa: CASSLAGTGDLHGYTF
CDR3nt: TGTGCCAGCAGCTTGGCCGGGACAGGGGATTTGCATGGCTACACCTTC

j_gene: TRBJ1-2
abundance: .
v_gene: TRBV6-5
d_gene: .
CDR3aa: CASREGDNYGYTF
CDR3nt: TGTGCCAGCAGGGAGGGGGATAACTATGGCTACACCTTC

j_gene: TRBJ1-5
abundance: many
v_gene: TRBV9
d_gene: .
CDR3aa: CASSPDSYGDQPQHF
CDR3nt: TGTGCCAGCAGCCCAGACAGTTACGGCGATCAGCCCCAGCATTTT

j_gene: TRBJ1-5
abundance: few
v_gene: TRBV12-3/TRBV12-4
d_gene: .
CDR3aa: CASRRSFSNQPQHF
CDR3nt: TGTGCCAGCAGACGGAGCTTTAGCAATCAGCCCCAGCATTTT

j_gene: TRBJ2-5
abundance: many
v_gene: TRBV7-2
d_gene: TRBD2
CDR3aa: CASSPGLAIETQYF
CDR3nt: TGTGCCAGCAGCCCGGGACTAGCCATAGAGACCCAGTACTTC

j_gene: TRBJ2-7
abundance: many
v_gene: TRBV7-9
d_gene: TRBD1
CDR3aa: CASSRRGTGEVEQYF
CDR3nt: TGTGCCAGCAGCCGGAGGGGGACAGGGGAGGTCGAGCAGTACTTC

j_gene: TRBJ1-5
abundance: many
v_gene: TRBV2
d_gene: .
CDR3aa: CASRRRFMDQPQHF
CDR3nt: TGTGCCAGCAGGAGAAGGTTTATGGATCAGCCCCAGCATTTT